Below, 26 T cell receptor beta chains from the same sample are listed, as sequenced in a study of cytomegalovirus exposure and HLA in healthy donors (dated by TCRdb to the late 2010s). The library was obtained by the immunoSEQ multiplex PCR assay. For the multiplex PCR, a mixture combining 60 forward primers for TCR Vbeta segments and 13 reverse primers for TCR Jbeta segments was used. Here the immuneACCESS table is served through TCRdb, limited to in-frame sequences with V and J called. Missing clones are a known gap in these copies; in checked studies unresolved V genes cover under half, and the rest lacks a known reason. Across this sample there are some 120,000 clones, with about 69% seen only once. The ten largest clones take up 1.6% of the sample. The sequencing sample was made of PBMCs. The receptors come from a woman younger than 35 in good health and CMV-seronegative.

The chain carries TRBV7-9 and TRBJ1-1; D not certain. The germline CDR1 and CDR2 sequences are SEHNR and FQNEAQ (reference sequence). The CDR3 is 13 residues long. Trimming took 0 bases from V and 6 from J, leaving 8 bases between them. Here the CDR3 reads CASSLAPEPEAFF. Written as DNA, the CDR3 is TGTGCCAGCAGCTTAGCGCCTGAGCCTGAAGCTTTCTTT.

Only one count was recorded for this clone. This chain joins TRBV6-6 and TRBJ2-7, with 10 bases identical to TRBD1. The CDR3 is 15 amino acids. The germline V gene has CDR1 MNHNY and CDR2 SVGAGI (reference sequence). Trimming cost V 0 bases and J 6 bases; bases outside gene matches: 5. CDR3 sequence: CASSYSGQGRGEQYF. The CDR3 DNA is TGTGCCAGCAGTTACTCGGGACAGGGGAGGGGCGAGCAGTACTTC.

The CDR3 loop reads CALAVWDRRYEQYF. The CDR3 DNA reads as TGTGCACTGGCCGTTTGGGACAGGCGATACGAGCAGTACTTC. The chain recombines TRBV30 with TRBJ2-7, with TRBD1 matching 8 bases. Germline CDR1 reads GTSNPN; CDR2 reads SVGIG (reference sequence). This CDR3 spans 14 amino acids.

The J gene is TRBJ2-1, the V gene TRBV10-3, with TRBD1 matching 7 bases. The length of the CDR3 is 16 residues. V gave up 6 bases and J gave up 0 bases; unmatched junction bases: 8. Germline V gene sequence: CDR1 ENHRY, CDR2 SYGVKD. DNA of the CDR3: TGTGCCATCAGAGCCGCCACAGGGGACTCCTACAATGAGCAGTTCTTC. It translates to CAIRAATGDSYNEQFF.

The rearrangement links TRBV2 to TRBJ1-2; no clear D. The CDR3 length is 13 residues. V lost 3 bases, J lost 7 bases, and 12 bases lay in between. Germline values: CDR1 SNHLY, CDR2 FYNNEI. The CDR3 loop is CASSENRQVGYTF. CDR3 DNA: TGTGCCAGCAGTGAGAATCGGCAGGTTGGCTACACCTTC.

For the CDR3, the DNA is TGTGCCAGCAGCTTATCCCTCAGGGAGCAGTTCTTC. Protein: CASSLSLREQFF. The gene calls are TRBV5-6 and TRBJ2-1; unclear D gene. Germline loops: CDR1 SGHDT, CDR2 YYEEEE. Trimming took 2 bases from V and 10 from J, leaving 10 bases between them. CDR3 length: 12 residues.

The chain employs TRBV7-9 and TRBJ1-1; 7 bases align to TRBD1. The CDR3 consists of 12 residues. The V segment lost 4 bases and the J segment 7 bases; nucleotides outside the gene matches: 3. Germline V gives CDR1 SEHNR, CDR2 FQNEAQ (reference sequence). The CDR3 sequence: CASSSGQDEAFF. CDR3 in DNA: TGTGCCAGCAGCTCCGGACAGGATGAAGCTTTCTTT.

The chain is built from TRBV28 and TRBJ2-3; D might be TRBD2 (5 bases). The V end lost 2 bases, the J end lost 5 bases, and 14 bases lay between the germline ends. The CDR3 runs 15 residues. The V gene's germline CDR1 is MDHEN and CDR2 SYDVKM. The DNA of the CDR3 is TGTGCCAGCAGTTTAGAGAGGGTGGGTTTAGATACGCAGTATTTT. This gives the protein CASSLERVGLDTQYF.

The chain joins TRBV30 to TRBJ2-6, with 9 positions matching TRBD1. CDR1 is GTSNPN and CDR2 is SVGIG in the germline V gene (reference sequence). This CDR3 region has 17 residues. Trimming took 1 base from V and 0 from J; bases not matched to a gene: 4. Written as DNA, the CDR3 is TGTGCCTGGAGTGGGACAGGGGTTCACTCTGGGGCCAACGTCCTGACTTTC. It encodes CAWSGTGVHSGANVLTF.

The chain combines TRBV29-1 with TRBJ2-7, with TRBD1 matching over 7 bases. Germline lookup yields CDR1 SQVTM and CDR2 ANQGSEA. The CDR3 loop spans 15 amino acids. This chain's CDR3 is CIVELRDSVSYEQYF. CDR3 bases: TGCATCGTCGAACTCCGGGACAGCGTCTCCTACGAGCAGTACTTC.

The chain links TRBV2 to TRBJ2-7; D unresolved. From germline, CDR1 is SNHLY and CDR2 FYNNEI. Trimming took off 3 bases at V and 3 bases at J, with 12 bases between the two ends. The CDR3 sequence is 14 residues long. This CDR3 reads CASSDPSYIYEQYF. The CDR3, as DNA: TGTGCCAGCAGTGATCCTAGTTATATCTACGAGCAGTACTTC.

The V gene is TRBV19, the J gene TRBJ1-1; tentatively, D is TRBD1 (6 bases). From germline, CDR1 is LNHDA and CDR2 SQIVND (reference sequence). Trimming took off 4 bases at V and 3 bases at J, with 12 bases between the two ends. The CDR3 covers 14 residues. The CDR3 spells CASSRAGVDTEAFF. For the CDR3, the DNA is TGTGCCAGTAGTAGGGCAGGGGTGGACACTGAAGCTTTCTTT.

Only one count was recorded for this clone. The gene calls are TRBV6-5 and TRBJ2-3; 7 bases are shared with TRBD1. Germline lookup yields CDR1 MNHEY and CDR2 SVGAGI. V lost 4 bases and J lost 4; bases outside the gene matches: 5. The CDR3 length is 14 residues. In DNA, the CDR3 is TGTGCCAGCAGTTTGGGGGACAGCCCAGATACGCAGTATTTT. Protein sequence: CASSLGDSPDTQYF.

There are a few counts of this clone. The CDR3 is CASSLGFGNQPQHF. CDR3 in DNA: TGTGCCAGCAGCTTGGGTTTCGGGAATCAGCCCCAGCATTTT. The chain uses TRBV7-6 and TRBJ1-5; no reliable D call. Trimming removed 3 bases from V and 4 bases from J, with 10 bases in between. The V gene's germline CDR1 is SGHVS and CDR2 FNYEAQ. The CDR3 loop spans 14 amino acids.

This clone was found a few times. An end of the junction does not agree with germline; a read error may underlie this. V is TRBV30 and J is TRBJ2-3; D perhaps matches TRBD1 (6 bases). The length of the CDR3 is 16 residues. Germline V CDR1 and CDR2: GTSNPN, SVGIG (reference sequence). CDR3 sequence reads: CAWGVGAGSSTDTQYF. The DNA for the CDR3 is TGTGCCTGGGGTGTGGGGGCTGGATCTAGCACAGATACGCAGTATTTT.

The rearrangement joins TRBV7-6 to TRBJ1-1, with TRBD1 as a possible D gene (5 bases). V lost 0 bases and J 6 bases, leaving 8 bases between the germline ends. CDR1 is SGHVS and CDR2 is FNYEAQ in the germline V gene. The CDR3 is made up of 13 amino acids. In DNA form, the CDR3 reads TGTGCCAGCAGCTTAGCGACAGATTCTGAAGCTTTCTTT. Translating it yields CASSLATDSEAFF.

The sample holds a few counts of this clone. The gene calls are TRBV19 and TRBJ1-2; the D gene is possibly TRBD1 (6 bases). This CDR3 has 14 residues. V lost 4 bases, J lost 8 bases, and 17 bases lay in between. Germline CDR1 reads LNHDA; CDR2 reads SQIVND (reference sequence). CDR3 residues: CASSTQGGTGGYTF. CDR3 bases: TGTGCCAGTAGTACCCAAGGGGGAACGGGCGGCTACACCTTC.

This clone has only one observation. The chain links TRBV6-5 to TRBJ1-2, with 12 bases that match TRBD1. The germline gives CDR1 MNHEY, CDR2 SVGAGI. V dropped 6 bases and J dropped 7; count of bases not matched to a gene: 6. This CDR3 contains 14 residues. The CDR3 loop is CASSPGQGAPGYTF. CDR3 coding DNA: TGTGCCAGCAGCCCGGGACAGGGGGCGCCTGGCTACACCTTC.

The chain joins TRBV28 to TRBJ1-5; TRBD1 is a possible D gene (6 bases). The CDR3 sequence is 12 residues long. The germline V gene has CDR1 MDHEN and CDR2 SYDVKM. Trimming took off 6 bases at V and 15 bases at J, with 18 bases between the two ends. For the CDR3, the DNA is TGTGCCAGCAGCCCCAGACAGGATGCTAGGCATTTT. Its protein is CASSPRQDARHF.

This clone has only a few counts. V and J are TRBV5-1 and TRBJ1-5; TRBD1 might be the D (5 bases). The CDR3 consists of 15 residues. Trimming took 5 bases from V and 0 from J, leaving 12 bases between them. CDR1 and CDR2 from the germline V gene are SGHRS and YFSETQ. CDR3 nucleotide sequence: TGCGCCAGCAGTGACGGGGGGATTAGCAATCAGCCCCAGCATTTT. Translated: CASSDGGISNQPQHF.

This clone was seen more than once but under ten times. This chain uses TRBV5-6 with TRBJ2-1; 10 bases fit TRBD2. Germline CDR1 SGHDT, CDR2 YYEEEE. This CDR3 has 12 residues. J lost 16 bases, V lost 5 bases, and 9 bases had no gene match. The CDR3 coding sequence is TGTGCCAGCAGTACTAGCGGGGCCTCCGATTTCTTC. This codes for CASSTSGASDFF.

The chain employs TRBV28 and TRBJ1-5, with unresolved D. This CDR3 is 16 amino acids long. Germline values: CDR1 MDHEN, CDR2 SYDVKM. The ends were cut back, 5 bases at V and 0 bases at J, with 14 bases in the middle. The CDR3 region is CASSPPGGDSNQPQHF. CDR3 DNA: TGTGCCAGCAGTCCCCCCGGCGGAGATAGCAATCAGCCCCAGCATTTT.

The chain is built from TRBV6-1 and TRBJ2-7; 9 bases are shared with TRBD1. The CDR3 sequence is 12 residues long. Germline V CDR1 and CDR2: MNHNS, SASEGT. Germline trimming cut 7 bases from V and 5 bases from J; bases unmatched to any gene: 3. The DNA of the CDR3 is TGTGCCAGCACTAGGACAGGGGACGAGCAGTACTTC. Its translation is CASTRTGDEQYF.

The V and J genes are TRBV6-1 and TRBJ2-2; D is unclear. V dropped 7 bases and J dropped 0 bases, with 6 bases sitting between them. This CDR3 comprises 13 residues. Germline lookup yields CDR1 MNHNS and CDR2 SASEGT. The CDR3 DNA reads TGTGCCAGCATCGAGCCGAACACCGGGGAGCTGTTTTTT. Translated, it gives CASIEPNTGELFF.

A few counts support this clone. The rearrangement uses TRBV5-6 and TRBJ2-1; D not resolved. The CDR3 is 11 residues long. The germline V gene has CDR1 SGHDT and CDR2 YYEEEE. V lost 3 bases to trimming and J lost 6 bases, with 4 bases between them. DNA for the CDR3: TGTGCCAGCAGCTCTTCCAATGAGCAGTTCTTC. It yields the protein CASSSSNEQFF. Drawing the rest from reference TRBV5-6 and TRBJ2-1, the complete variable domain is DAGVTQSPTHLIKTRGQQVTLRCSPKSGHDTVSWYQQALGQGPQFIFQYYEEEERQRGNFPDRFSGHQFPNYSSELNVNALLLGDSALYLCASSSSNEQFFGPGTRLTVL.

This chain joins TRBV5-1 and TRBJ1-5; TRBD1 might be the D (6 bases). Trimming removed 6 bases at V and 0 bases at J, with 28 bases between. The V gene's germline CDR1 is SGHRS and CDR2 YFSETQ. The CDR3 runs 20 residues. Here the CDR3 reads CASTFRGGWGSPYSNQPQHF. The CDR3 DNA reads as TGCGCCAGCACCTTCAGGGGAGGGTGGGGTAGTCCGTATAGCAATCAGCCCCAGCATTTT.